One and the same sample provided the 21 T cell receptor beta chains below, sequenced in a study of blood T cell repertoires in COVID-19. Method: immunoSEQ multiplex PCR; TCRdb's copy keeps in-frame clones and lacks some. The repertoire holds some 200,000 clones, with about 88% as singletons. Sequencing input: peripheral blood. The receptors originated from a man in his forties or fifties who had recovered from COVID-19.

About this clone itself: The same CDR3 arises from other DNA sequences in this sample as well. The chain joins TRBV7-9 to TRBJ2-1, with no clear D. Per germline, CDR1 SEHNR and CDR2 FQNEAQ (reference sequence). This CDR3 contains 11 residues. Trimming shortened V by 5 bases and J by 4 bases, and 3 bases separated the two germline ends. The CDR3 DNA reads TGTGCCAGCAGCCCATACAATGAGCAGTTCTTC. It encodes CASSPYNEQFF.

This rearrangement joins TRBV7-9 to TRBJ2-3; D gene uncertain. V shed 8 bases and J shed 1 base, with 16 bases lying between them. Germline CDR1 reads SEHNR; CDR2 reads FQNEAQ (reference sequence). The CDR3 runs 15 residues. The CDR3 sequence is CASGSGSRGTDTQYF. The CDR3 DNA reads TGTGCCAGCGGCTCCGGGTCCCGGGGCACAGATACGCAGTATTTT.

V usage is TRBV15 and J usage is TRBJ2-1; 7 bases are shared with TRBD2. J was trimmed by 7 bases and V by 6 bases; bases with no gene match: 6. From germline, CDR1 is LNHNV and CDR2 YYDKDF (reference sequence). This CDR3 has 13 residues. The CDR3 DNA sequence: TGTGCCACCAGGCTAGCGGTTGGAAATGAGCAGTTCTTC. It specifies CATRLAVGNEQFF.

The rearrangement joins TRBV13 to TRBJ2-7; 9 bases fit TRBD2. The CDR3 is made up of 14 amino acids. Trimming at V came to 5 bases and at J to 3 bases, leaving 5 bases not matched to a gene. Germline lookup yields CDR1 PRHDT and CDR2 FYEKMQ (reference sequence). DNA for the CDR3: TGTGCCAGCAGCGTACTAGCGGGCGGCTACGAGCAGTACTTC. It is translated as CASSVLAGGYEQYF.

This clone was picked up a small number of times. The chain joins TRBV5-1 to TRBJ2-3; TRBD1 is a possible D gene (5 bases). The V gene's germline CDR1 is SGHRS and CDR2 YFSETQ. The germline V and J ends were trimmed by 4 bases and 4 bases, with 7 bases remaining between them. This CDR3 comprises 12 residues. The CDR3 sequence is CASSTTADTQYF. Written as DNA, the CDR3 is TGCGCCAGCAGCACGACAGCAGATACGCAGTATTTT.

The rearrangement uses TRBV27 and TRBJ2-3, with TRBD2 matching over 14 bases. V trimming: 4 bases; J trimming: 0 bases; junction bases outside the gene matches: 6. CDR1 and CDR2 (germline): MNHEY, SMNVEV (reference sequence). The CDR3 has 18 amino acids. The CDR3 is CASSSRLAGGPSTDTQYF. The CDR3 nucleotides are TGTGCCAGCAGTTCCCGACTAGCGGGAGGGCCTAGCACAGATACGCAGTATTTT.

This clone was seen once. The chain carries TRBV7-8 and TRBJ2-7; a weak D match, TRBD1 (5 bases). Trimming took off 5 bases at V and 5 bases at J, with 16 bases between the two ends. This CDR3 has 14 amino acids. The germline V gene has CDR1 SGHVS and CDR2 FQNEAQ. The CDR3 sequence: CASSRAGHQHEQYF. CDR3 bases: TGTGCCAGCAGCCGAGCCGGACATCAACACGAGCAGTACTTC. Supplemented by reference TRBV7-8 and TRBJ2-7, the full variable domain reads GAGVSQSPRYKVAKRGQDVALRCDPISGHVSLFWYQQALGQGPEFLTYFQNEAQLDKSGLPSDRFFAERPEGSVSTLKIQRTQQEDSAVYLCASSRAGHQHEQYFGPGTRLTVT.

V and J are TRBV27 and TRBJ2-7; D perhaps matches TRBD2 (6 bases). CDR1 and CDR2 (germline): MNHEY, SMNVEV (reference sequence). This CDR3 is built from 15 residues. V was trimmed by 5 bases and J by 3 bases, leaving 17 bases between them. The CDR3 spells CASSAYRDFLYEQYF. The DNA for the CDR3 is TGTGCCAGCAGTGCCTACCGGGACTTCCTCTACGAGCAGTACTTC.

V usage is TRBV19 and J usage is TRBJ2-3; D perhaps matches TRBD1 (5 bases). This CDR3 is 15 amino acids long. V was clipped by 7 bases and J by 2 bases, with 16 bases between them. Germline values: CDR1 LNHDA, CDR2 SQIVND (reference sequence). The CDR3 region has the DNA TGTGCCAGTACTCCCAGGGTTTTCTCCACAGATACGCAGTATTTT. This sequence encodes CASTPRVFSTDTQYF.

The chain employs TRBV23-1 and TRBJ2-7, with 12 nucleotides matching TRBD1. Being an ORF, TRBV23-1 has a function that is uncertain. CDR3 length: 19 amino acids. Germline trimming cut 0 bases from V and 4 bases from J; bases unmatched to any gene: 13. The CDR3 is CASSQSPGQGARGGYEQYF. CDR3 DNA sequence: TGCGCCAGCAGTCAATCACCGGGACAGGGGGCACGAGGGGGTTACGAGCAGTACTTC.

CDR3: CASSPWTRATGELFF. The CDR3 nucleotides are TGTGCCAGCAGTCCTTGGACGAGGGCCACCGGGGAGCTGTTTTTT. The chain is built from TRBV28 and TRBJ2-2, with D possibly TRBD2 on 5 matching bases. The CDR3 loop spans 15 amino acids. CDR1 MDHEN and CDR2 SYDVKM come from the germline V gene. Trimming shortened V by 5 bases and J by 4 bases, and 14 bases separated the two germline ends.

The V call is TRBV6-5, the J call TRBJ2-7; TRBD2 is a possible D gene (6 bases). V gave up 6 bases and J gave up 2 bases, with 14 bases separating them. The CDR3 loop spans 14 amino acids. From germline, CDR1 is MNHEY and CDR2 SVGAGI. The CDR3 DNA follows: TGTGCCAGCAGATCGACTAGGGCCCCCTACGAGCAGTACTTC. It encodes CASRSTRAPYEQYF.

The chain links TRBV30 to TRBJ2-7, with D possibly TRBD1 on 6 matching bases. The V gene lost 6 bases and the J gene lost 4 bases, with 16 bases spanning the gap. There are 13 residues in the CDR3. Germline CDR1 and CDR2: GTSNPN and SVGIG (reference sequence). CDR3 in amino acids: CACRDMVPYEQYF. The CDR3, as DNA: TGTGCCTGCCGGGACATGGTCCCGTACGAGCAGTACTTC.

The genes are TRBV11-3 and TRBJ2-3, with TRBD2 matching 11 bases. CDR3 length: 16 residues. Germline values: CDR1 SGHNT, CDR2 YENEEA. Germline trimming cut 2 bases from V and 5 bases from J; bases unmatched to any gene: 6. CDR3 region: CASSLRTSGSGDTQYF. In DNA form, the CDR3 reads TGTGCCAGCAGCTTAAGAACTAGCGGGAGTGGAGATACGCAGTATTTT.

The chain is built from TRBV14 and TRBJ1-1; D unclear. V shed 1 base and J shed 1 base, with 4 bases lying between them. CDR1 and CDR2 from the germline V gene are SGHDN and FVKESK. The CDR3 runs to 13 residues. CDR3: CASSQAGNTEAFF. CDR3 in DNA: TGTGCCAGCAGCCAAGCAGGGAACACTGAAGCTTTCTTT. Full variable domain (rest looked up from reference TRBV14 and TRBJ1-1): EAGVTQFPSHSVIEKGQTVTLRCDPISGHDNLYWYRRVMGKEIKFLLHFVKESKQDESGMPNNRFLAERTGGTYSTLKVQPAELEDSGVYFCASSQAGNTEAFFGQGTRLTVV.

The chain carries TRBV19 and TRBJ2-3, with 13 bases fitting TRBD2. The CDR3 has 17 residues. Germline-derived CDR1 and CDR2 are LNHDA and SQIVND (reference sequence). V dropped 5 bases and J dropped 7; count of bases not matched to a gene: 12. The CDR3 region is CASSVRPLAGGPYTQYF. CDR3 nucleotide sequence: TGTGCCAGTAGTGTCCGCCCACTAGCGGGAGGGCCGTATACGCAGTATTTT.

The chain combines TRBV28 with TRBJ2-3; 8 nucleotides align to TRBD2. The V gene's germline CDR1 is MDHEN and CDR2 SYDVKM. The CDR3 consists of 14 residues. Trimming cost V 6 bases and J 4 bases; bases outside gene matches: 6. The DNA of the CDR3 is TGTGCCAGCAGCCCCCGGGGGGGCTCAGATACGCAGTATTTT. Translated: CASSPRGGSDTQYF.

The rearrangement joins TRBV6-5 to TRBJ1-4; tentatively, D is TRBD1 (5 bases). Germline V gene lookup returns CDR1 MNHEY and CDR2 SVGAGI. Deletions cut 2 bases from V and 7 bases from J, with 14 bases between. The CDR3 totals 15 residues. The CDR3 protein is CASSYLAGGGEKLFF. CDR3 bases: TGTGCCAGCAGTTACCTGGCGGGGGGTGGTGAAAAACTGTTTTTT.

This clone appeared once. V is TRBV5-1 and J is TRBJ2-5, with D perhaps matching TRBD2 (5 bases). The CDR3 spans 13 residues. Trimming stripped 4 bases from V and 0 bases from J, with 7 bases between. Per germline, CDR1 SGHRS and CDR2 YFSETQ. The CDR3 nucleotides are TGCGCCAGCAGCCACGGGAACCAAGAGACCCAGTACTTC. This codes for CASSHGNQETQYF.

The chain couples TRBV5-1 to TRBJ1-5; tentative D call: TRBD1 (6 bases). This CDR3 has 14 amino acids. Germline V CDR1 and CDR2: SGHRS, YFSETQ. The V gene lost 0 bases and the J gene lost 5 bases, with 9 bases spanning the gap. CDR3 coding DNA: TGCGCCAGCAGCTTGGGGGCAGGGGATCAGCCCCAGCATTTT. It is translated as CASSLGAGDQPQHF. Drawing the rest from reference TRBV5-1 and TRBJ1-5, the complete variable domain is KAGVTQTPRYLIKTRGQQVTLSCSPISGHRSVSWYQQTPGQGLQFLFEYFSETQRNKGNFPGRFSGRQFSNSRSEMNVSTLELGDSALYLCASSLGAGDQPQHFGDGTRLSIL.

The DNA of the CDR3 is TGTGCCAGCAGCTTAGGGGACAGGGGCCCTTACGGCTACGAGCAGTACTTC. It is translated as CASSLGDRGPYGYEQYF. The chain carries TRBV7-9 and TRBJ2-7, with 10 bases identical to TRBD1. The CDR3 length is 17 residues. Germline V gene data show CDR1 as SEHNR and CDR2 as FQNEAQ (reference sequence). Trimming at V came to 1 base and at J to 3 bases, leaving 9 bases not matched to a gene.